The next 3 T cell receptor beta chains were all read from a single sample in a study of OX40 agonist ivuxolimab in advanced cancers. The method was the immunoSEQ multiplex PCR assay. TCRdb retrieved this table from immuneACCESS and kept in-frame rearrangements only. Not all clones are present; in checked studies, unresolved V genes account for under half, and no reason is known for the remainder. This sample gives about 79,000 clones in total; 88% of them show up just once. About 3.8% of the sample is in the top ten clones. The sample consisted of CD4+ or CD8+ T cells sorted from blood, taken in a trial of the OX40 agonist ivuxolimab. Every receptor here comes from an adult with an advanced solid tumor such as melanoma, head and neck, liver or kidney cancer.

The CDR3 coding sequence is TGTGCCAGCAGTTTGCGACAGGGAGGGGAGACCCAGTACTTC. Protein: CASSLRQGGETQYF. This chain joins TRBV28 and TRBJ2-5; D may match TRBD1 or TRBD2 (7 bases each). The V gene lost 3 bases and the J gene lost 5 bases, with 13 bases spanning the gap. This CDR3 is 14 amino acids long. Germline V lookup: CDR1 MDHEN, CDR2 SYDVKM.

As concerns this clone: This may be a read error: a much more frequent sequence differs by one nucleotide. The genes are TRBV6-4 and TRBJ2-6; D ambiguous. The CDR3 loop spans 14 amino acids. V was trimmed by 3 bases and J by 0 bases, leaving 3 bases between them. Germline V gives CDR1 MRHNA, CDR2 SNTAGT. The CDR3 loop is CASSESSGANVLTF. The CDR3 bases are TGTGCCAGCAGTGAGAGCTCTGGGGCCAACGTCCTGACTTTC.

V usage is TRBV7-3 and J usage is TRBJ1-2; D is undetermined. CDR1 is SGHTA, CDR2 FQGTGA, per germline. The CDR3 is 9 residues long. Trimming removed 4 bases from V and 14 bases from J, with 8 bases in between. The chain's CDR3 is CASSWTYTF. CDR3 DNA: TGTGCCAGCAGCTGGACGTATACCTTC.